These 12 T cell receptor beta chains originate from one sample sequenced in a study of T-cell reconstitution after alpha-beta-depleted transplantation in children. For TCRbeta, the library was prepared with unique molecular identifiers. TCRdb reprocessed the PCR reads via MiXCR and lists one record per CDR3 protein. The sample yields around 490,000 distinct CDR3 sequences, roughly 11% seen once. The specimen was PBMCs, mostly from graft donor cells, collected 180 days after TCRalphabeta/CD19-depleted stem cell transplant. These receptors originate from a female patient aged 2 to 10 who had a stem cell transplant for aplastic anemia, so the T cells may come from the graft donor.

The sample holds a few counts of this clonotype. DNA of the CDR3: TGTGCCAGCAGCTTAACGGAAAAGCTAGCCAAAAACATTCAGTACTTC. Amino acids: CASSLTEKLAKNIQYF. V gene TRBV7-3 combines with J gene TRBJ2-4; D not certain. This CDR3 has 16 residues. Per the germline V gene, CDR1 is SGHTA and CDR2 is FQGTGA. V was pared by 0 bases and J by 0 bases, with 9 bases between.

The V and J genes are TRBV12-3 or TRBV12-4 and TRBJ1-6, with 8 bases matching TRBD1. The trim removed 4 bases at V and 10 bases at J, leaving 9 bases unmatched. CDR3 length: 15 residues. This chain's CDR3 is CASSSQGAIGSPLHF. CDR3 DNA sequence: TGTGCCAGCAGTTCCCAGGGGGCGATTGGGTCACCCCTCCACTTT.

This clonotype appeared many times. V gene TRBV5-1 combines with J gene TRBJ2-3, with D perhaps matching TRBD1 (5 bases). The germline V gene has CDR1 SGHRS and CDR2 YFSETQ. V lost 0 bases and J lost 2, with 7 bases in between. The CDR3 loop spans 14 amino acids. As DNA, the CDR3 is TGCGCCAGCAGCTTGGGACAGAACACAGATACGCAGTATTTT. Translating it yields CASSLGQNTDTQYF.

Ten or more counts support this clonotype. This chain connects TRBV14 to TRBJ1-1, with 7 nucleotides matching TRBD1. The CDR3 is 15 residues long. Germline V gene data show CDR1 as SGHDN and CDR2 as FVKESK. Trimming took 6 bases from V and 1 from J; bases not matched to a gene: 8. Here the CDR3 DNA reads TGTGCCAGCAGTCCTTGGACAGGAAAGAACACTGAAGCTTTCTTT. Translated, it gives CASSPWTGKNTEAFF.

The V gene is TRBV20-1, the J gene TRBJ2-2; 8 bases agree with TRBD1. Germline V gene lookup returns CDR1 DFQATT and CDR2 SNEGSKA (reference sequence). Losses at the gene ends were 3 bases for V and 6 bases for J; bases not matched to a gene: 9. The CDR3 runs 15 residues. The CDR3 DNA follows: TGCAGTGCTAGTGACTTCACAGGGGGGTCCGGGGAGCTGTTTTTT. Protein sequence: CSASDFTGGSGELFF.

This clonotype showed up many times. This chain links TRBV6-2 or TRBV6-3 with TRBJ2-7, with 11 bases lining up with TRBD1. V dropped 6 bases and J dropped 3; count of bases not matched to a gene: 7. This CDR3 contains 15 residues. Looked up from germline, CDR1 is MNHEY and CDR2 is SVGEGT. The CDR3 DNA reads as TGTGCCAGCAGAGATGGGACAGGGGGTGTCTACGAGCAGTACTTC. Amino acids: CASRDGTGGVYEQYF.

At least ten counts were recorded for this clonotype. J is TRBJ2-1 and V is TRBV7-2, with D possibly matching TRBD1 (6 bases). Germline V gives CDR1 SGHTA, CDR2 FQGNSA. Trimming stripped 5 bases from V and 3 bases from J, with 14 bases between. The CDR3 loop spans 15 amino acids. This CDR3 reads CASSRTQGHYNEQFF. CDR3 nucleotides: TGTGCCAGCAGCAGAACCCAGGGGCACTACAATGAGCAGTTCTTC.

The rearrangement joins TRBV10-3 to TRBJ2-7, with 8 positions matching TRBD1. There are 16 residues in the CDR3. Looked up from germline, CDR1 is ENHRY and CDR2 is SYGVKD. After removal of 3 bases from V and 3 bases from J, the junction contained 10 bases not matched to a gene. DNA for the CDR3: TGTGCCATCAGTGATTTGAAAGGACAGGGAATCTACGAGCAGTACTTC. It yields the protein CAISDLKGQGIYEQYF.

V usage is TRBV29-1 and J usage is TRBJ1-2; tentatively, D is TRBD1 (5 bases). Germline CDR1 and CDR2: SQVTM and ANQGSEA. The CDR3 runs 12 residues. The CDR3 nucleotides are TGCAGTTGTAAGACGGGGCCGTATGGCTACACCTTC. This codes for CSCKTGPYGYTF.

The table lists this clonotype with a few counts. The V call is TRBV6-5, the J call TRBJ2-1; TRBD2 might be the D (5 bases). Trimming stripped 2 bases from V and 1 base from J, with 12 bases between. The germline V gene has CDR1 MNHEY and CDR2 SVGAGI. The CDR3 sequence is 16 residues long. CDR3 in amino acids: CASSYAATTSYNEQFF. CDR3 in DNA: TGTGCCAGCAGTTACGCCGCGACTACTTCCTACAATGAGCAGTTCTTC.

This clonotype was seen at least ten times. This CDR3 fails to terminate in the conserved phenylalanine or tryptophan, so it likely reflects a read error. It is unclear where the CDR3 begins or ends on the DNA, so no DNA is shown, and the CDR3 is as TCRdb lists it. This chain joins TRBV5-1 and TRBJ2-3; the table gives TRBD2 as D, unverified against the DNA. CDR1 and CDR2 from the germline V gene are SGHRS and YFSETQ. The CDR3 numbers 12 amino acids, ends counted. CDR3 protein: CASSPAGRRFQA.

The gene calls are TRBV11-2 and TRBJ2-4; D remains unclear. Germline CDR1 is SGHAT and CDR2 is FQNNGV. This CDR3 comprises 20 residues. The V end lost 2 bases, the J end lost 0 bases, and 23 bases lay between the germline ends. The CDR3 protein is CASSLYHAPSRILAKNIQYF. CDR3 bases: TGTGCCAGCAGCTTATATCACGCGCCATCACGGATACTAGCCAAAAACATTCAGTACTTC.